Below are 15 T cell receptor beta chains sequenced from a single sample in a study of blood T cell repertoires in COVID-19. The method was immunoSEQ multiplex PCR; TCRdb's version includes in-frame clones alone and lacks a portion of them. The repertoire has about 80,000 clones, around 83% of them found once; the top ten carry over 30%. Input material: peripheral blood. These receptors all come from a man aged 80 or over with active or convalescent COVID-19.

The CDR3 here is CASSPGGSGNTIYF. The CDR3 bases are TGTGCCAGCTCACCAGGAGGGTCTGGAAACACCATATATTTT. The rearrangement joins TRBV18 to TRBJ1-3; D remains unclear. Germline CDR1 and CDR2: KGHSH and LQKENI. This CDR3 has 14 residues. V lost 2 bases and J 1 base, leaving 6 bases between the germline ends.

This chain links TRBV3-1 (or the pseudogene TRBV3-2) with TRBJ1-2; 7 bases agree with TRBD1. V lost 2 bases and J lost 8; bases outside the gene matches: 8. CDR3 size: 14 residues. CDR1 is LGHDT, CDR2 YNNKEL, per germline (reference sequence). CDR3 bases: TGTGCCAGCAGCCAACAAGACAGGGCAAGCGGCTACACCTTC. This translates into CASSQQDRASGYTF.

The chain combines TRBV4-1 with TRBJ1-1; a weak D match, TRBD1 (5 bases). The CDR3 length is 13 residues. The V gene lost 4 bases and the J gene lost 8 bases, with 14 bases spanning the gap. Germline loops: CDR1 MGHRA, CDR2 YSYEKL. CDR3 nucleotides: TGCGCCAGCAGCCGAAACGTGGGGCTAGAAGCTTTCTTT. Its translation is CASSRNVGLEAFF.

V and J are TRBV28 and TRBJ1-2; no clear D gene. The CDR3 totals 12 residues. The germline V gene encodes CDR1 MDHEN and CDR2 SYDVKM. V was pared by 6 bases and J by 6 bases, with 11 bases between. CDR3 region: CASSKSVHGYTF. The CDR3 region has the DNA TGTGCCAGCAGCAAGAGTGTCCATGGCTACACCTTC.

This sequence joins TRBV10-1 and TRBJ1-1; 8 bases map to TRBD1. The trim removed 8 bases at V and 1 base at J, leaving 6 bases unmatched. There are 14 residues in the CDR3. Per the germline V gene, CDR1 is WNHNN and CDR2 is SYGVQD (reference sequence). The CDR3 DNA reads TGCGCCAGCTCCTCCGGGACAGGGAACACTGAAGCTTTCTTT. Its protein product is CASSSGTGNTEAFF.

CDR3 loop: CASSYTRTSGLETQYF. DNA of the CDR3: TGTGCCAGCAGTTACACTCGGACTAGCGGGTTAGAGACCCAGTACTTC. The rearrangement uses TRBV6-5 and TRBJ2-5, with 11 bases fitting TRBD2. Germline CDR1 MNHEY, CDR2 SVGAGI. The CDR3 spans 16 residues. The V gene end was trimmed by 2 bases and the J gene end by 4 bases; junction bases not matched to a gene: 6.

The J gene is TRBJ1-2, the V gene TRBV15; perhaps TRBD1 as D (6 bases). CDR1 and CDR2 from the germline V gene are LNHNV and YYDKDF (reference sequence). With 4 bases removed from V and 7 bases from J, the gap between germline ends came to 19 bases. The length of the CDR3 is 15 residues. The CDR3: CATSKGQTIGIGYTF. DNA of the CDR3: TGTGCCACCAGCAAAGGACAGACCATTGGGATTGGCTACACCTTC.

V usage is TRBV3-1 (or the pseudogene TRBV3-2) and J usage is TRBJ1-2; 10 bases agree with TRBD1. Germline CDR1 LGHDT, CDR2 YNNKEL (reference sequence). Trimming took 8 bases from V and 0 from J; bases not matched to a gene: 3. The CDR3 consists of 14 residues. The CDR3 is CASHGTGANYGYTF. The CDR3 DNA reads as TGTGCCAGCCATGGGACAGGGGCTAACTATGGCTACACCTTC.

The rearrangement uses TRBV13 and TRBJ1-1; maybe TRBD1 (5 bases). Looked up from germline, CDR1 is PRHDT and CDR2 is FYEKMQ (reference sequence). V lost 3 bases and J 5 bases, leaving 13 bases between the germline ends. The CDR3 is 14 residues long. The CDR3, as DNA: TGTGCCAGCAGCTTCCCCCTGAAGGGGACTGAAGCTTTCTTT. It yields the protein CASSFPLKGTEAFF.

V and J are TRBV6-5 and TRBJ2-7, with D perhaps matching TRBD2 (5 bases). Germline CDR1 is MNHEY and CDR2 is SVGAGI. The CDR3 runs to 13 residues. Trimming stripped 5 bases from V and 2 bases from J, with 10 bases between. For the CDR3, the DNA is TGTGCCAGCAGTAGGGAGACCACCTACGAGCAGTACTTC. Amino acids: CASSRETTYEQYF.

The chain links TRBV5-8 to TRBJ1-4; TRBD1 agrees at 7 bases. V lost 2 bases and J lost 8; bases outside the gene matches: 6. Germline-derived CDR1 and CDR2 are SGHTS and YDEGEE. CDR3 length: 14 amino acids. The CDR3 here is CASSFDRVGEKLFF. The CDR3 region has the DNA TGTGCCAGCAGCTTCGACAGGGTGGGCGAAAAACTGTTTTTT.

The CDR3 spells CASRRALLAKNIQYF. The CDR3 coding sequence is TGCGCCAGCAGGCGGGCCTTGTTAGCCAAAAACATTCAGTACTTC. This sequence joins TRBV23-1 and TRBJ2-4; D perhaps matches TRBD2 (5 bases). TRBV23-1 is treated as an ORF (open reading frame) with a function not yet certain. The V and J ends lost 6 bases and 0 bases respectively, with 12 bases between them. The CDR3 totals 15 residues.

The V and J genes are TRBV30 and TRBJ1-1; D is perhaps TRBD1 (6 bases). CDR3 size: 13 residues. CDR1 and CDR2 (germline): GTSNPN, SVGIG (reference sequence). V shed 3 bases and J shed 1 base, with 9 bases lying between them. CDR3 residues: CAWSPGQNTEAFF. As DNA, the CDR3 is TGTGCCTGGAGCCCGGGACAGAACACTGAAGCTTTCTTT.

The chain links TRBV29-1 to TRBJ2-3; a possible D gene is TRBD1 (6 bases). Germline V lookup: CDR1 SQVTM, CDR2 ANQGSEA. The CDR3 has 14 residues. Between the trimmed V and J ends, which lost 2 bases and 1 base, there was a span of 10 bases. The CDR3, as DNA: TGCAGCGTTGAACTAGCAGGGGGCACAGATACGCAGTATTTT. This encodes CSVELAGGTDTQYF.

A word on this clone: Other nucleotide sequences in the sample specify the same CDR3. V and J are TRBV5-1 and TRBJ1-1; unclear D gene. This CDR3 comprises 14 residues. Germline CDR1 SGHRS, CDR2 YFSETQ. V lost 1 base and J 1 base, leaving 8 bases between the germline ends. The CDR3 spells CASSLTGGNTEAFF. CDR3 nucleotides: TGCGCCAGCAGCTTGACGGGAGGGAACACTGAAGCTTTCTTT. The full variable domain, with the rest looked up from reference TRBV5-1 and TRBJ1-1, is KAGVTQTPRYLIKTRGQQVTLSCSPISGHRSVSWYQQTPGQGLQFLFEYFSETQRNKGNFPGRFSGRQFSNSRSEMNVSTLELGDSALYLCASSLTGGNTEAFFGQGTRLTVV.